This T cell receptor (beta chain) was identified in a study of early T cells in non-severe SARS-CoV-2 infection. Points from the study as a whole: Missing private and CD4 specificities, VDJdb matching favored anti-spike CD8 responses.

Attachment of unique molecular identifiers to individual cDNA molecules was performed. TCRdb analysed the 5' RACE reads with MiXCR anew, one entry per CDR3 protein. The data show about 39,000 distinct CDR3 sequences, around 7.8% seen once. The ends were cut back, 0 bases at V and 2 bases at J, with 7 bases in the middle. CDR1 is KGHSH, CDR2 LQKENI, per germline. This CDR3 spans 14 amino acids. This clonotype was observed at least ten times. Its antigen is undetermined. The receptor comes from an adult who was a healthcare worker with PCR-confirmed SARS-CoV-2 infection or an uninfected control (not recorded which). The chain uses TRBV18 and TRBJ1-1; D ambiguous. Specimen: whole blood. The CDR3 protein is CASSPPSVNTEAFF. As DNA, the CDR3 is TGTGCCAGCTCACCACCGTCTGTAAACACTGAAGCTTTCTTT.